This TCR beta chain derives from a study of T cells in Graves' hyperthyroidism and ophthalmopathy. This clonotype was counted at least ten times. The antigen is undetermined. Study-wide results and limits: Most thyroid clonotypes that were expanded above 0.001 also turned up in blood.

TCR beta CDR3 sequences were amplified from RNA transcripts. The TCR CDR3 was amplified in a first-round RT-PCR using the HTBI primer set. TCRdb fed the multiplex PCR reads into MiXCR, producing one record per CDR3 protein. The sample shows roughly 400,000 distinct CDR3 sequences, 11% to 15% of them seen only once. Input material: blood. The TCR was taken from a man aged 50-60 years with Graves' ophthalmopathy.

CDR3 DNA: TGCAGCGTTGGGGAGAGCAATCAGCCCCAGCATTTT. Translating gives CSVGESNQPQHF. The chain is built from TRBV29-1 and TRBJ1-5; D is unclear. V lost 4 bases to trimming and J lost 1 base, with 5 bases between them. Germline lookup yields CDR1 SQVTM and CDR2 ANQGSEA. The length of the CDR3 is 12 residues.